A selection of T cell receptor beta chains follows, all from one sample in a study of human T cells and chemical hapten exposure. MiXCR was run by TCRdb on the RACE reads, yielding one entry per CDR3 protein. This sample has 300,000 to 350,000 distinct CDR3 sequences; about 7% occur once, and the top ten carry 8% to 9%. The source was whole blood, collected in connection with sensitization to the hapten diphenylcyclopropenone (DPC). These receptors came from a woman aged 18 to 35 with alopecia areata. Some clones in this sample may be carry-over from other donors' samples. CDR3s include the opening cysteine and the closing phenylalanine or tryptophan. D genes are given only for firm matches. Size is omitted from some rows. Given values are once, few, many or a class for expanded clones.

V: TRBV29-1
J: TRBJ2-2
size: many
D: TRBD1
DNA: TGCACCGGACAGGGTTTCACCGGGGAGCTGTTTTTT
CDR3: CTGQGFTGELFF

V: TRBV7-2
J: TRBJ1-2
size: NA
D: NA
DNA: TGTGCCAGCAGCCCAAGCGGAGGAAACGGCTACACCTTC
CDR3: CASSPSGGNGYTF

V: TRBV6-5
J: TRBJ2-7
size: NA
D: TRBD2
DNA: TGTGCCAGCAGTCGCGGACTAGCGGGGGACCCCTACGAGCAGTACTTC
CDR3: CASSRGLAGDPYEQYF

V: TRBV7-2
J: TRBJ2-3
size: many
D: NA
DNA: TGTGCCAGCACCCCTGGAGGGGCGGCGGCGCAGTATTTT
CDR3: CASTPGGAAAQYF

V: TRBV28
J: TRBJ2-7
size: many
D: NA
DNA: TGTGCCAGCAGCTGCCCGTCGGGACTTCTCTCCTACGAGCAGTACTTC
CDR3: CASSCPSGLLSYEQYF

V: TRBV7-2
J: TRBJ2-3
size: many
D: TRBD2
DNA: TGTGCCAGCAGCTCCGGAGTAGCGGGGGCCTATACGCAGTATTTT
CDR3: CASSSGVAGAYTQYF

V: TRBV6-5
J: TRBJ1-1
size: few
D: NA
DNA: TGTGCCAGCAGGACGACGGTGAACACTGAAGCTTTCTTT
CDR3: CASRTTVNTEAFF

V: TRBV4-2
J: TRBJ1-5
size: once
D: NA
DNA: TGTGCCAGCAGACAAGGGGACGGACCTTATAGCAATCAGCCCCAGCATTTT
CDR3: CASRQGDGPYSNQPQHF

V: TRBV6-2/TRBV6-3
J: TRBJ2-2
size: few
D: TRBD2
DNA: TGTGCCAGCAGTGAGCCTCTAGCGGCGACGAACACCGGGGAGCTGTTTTTT
CDR3: CASSEPLAATNTGELFF

V: TRBV20-1
J: TRBJ1-5
size: NA
D: NA
DNA: TGCAGTGCTAGAGGGTCTGATCAGCCCCAGCATTTT
CDR3: CSARGSDQPQHF

V: TRBV12-3/TRBV12-4
J: TRBJ2-1
size: many
D: TRBD2
DNA: TGTGCCAGCGCCGTGCGGGGGGGGCACAATGAGCAGTTCTTC
CDR3: CASAVRGGHNEQFF

V: TRBV7-8
J: TRBJ1-4
size: few
D: NA
DNA: TGTGCCAGCAGAGAGTCGGCCTTAAATGAAAAACTGTTTTTT
CDR3: CASRESALNEKLFF

V: TRBV4-1
J: TRBJ2-6
size: many
D: TRBD2
DNA: TGCGCCAGCAGCCAAGATGCGGGGGTCGGGGCCAACGTCCTGACTTTC
CDR3: CASSQDAGVGANVLTF

V: TRBV9
J: TRBJ1-4
size: few
D: NA
DNA: TGTGCCAGCAGCGTAGATGGGGAGGCCTATGAAAAACTGTTTTTT
CDR3: CASSVDGEAYEKLFF

V: TRBV27
J: TRBJ2-3
size: NA
D: TRBD2
DNA: TGTGCCAGCAGTTTGGGAGGGGAGCTTCTCACAGATACGCAGTATTTT
CDR3: CASSLGGELLTDTQYF

V: TRBV2
J: TRBJ2-3
size: few
D: NA
DNA: TGTGCCAGTCCCTGGGGAGATACGCAGTATTTT
CDR3: CASPWGDTQYF

V: TRBV2
J: TRBJ2-3
size: few
D: TRBD2
DNA: TGTGCCAGCAGTGAAGATGGCGCAGCGGGGGGGTTTGATACGCAGTATTTT
CDR3: CASSEDGAAGGFDTQYF

V: TRBV9
J: TRBJ2-3
size: few
D: NA
DNA: TGTGCCAGCAGCCTACCCCACGGGGTGTATTCTACTCCCACAGATACGCAGTATTTT
CDR3: CASSLPHGVYSTPTDTQYF

V: TRBV6-5
J: TRBJ1-1
size: NA
D: NA
DNA: TGTGCCAGCAGTTACAGGGGGACGAACACTGAAGCTTTCTTT
CDR3: CASSYRGTNTEAFF

V: TRBV27
J: TRBJ1-5
size: many
D: NA
DNA: TGTGCCAGCAGTTTATCGCCAGGGTATCAGCCCCAGCATTTT
CDR3: CASSLSPGYQPQHF

V: TRBV5-1
J: TRBJ2-1
size: many
D: TRBD1
DNA: TGCGCCAGCAAAGGACAGGGGGCTATGAGCTCCTACAATGAGCAGTTCTTC
CDR3: CASKGQGAMSSYNEQFF

V: TRBV29-1
J: TRBJ1-6
size: few
D: TRBD1
DNA: TGCAGCGCTACGACAGGGACTAATTCACCCCTCCACTTT
CDR3: CSATTGTNSPLHF

V: TRBV3-1
J: TRBJ1-6
size: many
D: NA
DNA: TGTGCCAGCAGCCAAGCGTGGGCTTCTGATTCACCCCTCCACTTT
CDR3: CASSQAWASDSPLHF

V: TRBV7-8
J: TRBJ2-7
size: few
D: TRBD1
DNA: TGTGCCAGCAGCTCCACAACCGGGACAGGGGGTTTCGAGCAGTACTTC
CDR3: CASSSTTGTGGFEQYF

V: TRBV7-2
J: TRBJ1-6
size: few
D: TRBD1
DNA: TGTGCCAGCAGCTTAGTAGGAGGGGGCGGATATAATTCACCCCTCCACTTT
CDR3: CASSLVGGGGYNSPLHF

V: TRBV7-2
J: TRBJ2-3
size: few
D: NA
DNA: TGTGCCAGCAGCTTAGTGTTTATAGATACGCAGTATTTT
CDR3: CASSLVFIDTQYF

V: TRBV2
J: TRBJ2-1
size: many
D: NA
DNA: TGTGCAACCAACAGCGGGTTATACAATGAGCAGTTCTTC
CDR3: CATNSGLYNEQFF

V: TRBV20-1
J: TRBJ1-1
size: many
D: NA
DNA: TGCAGTGCTAGAGCGGACACTGAAGCTTTCTTT
CDR3: CSARADTEAFF

V: TRBV7-2
J: TRBJ1-5
size: few
D: NA
DNA: TGTGCCAGCAGCTTAGATCAGGGACGGCCCCAGCATTTT
CDR3: CASSLDQGRPQHF

V: TRBV6-2/TRBV6-3
J: TRBJ1-5
size: NA
D: NA
DNA: TGTGCCAGCAGTTACGATGGCCAGAATCAGCCCCAGCATTTT
CDR3: CASSYDGQNQPQHF

V: TRBV28
J: TRBJ2-7
size: NA
D: TRBD1
DNA: TGTGCCAGCAGTTCACAGGGGATTGAGAACGAGCAGTACTTC
CDR3: CASSSQGIENEQYF

V: TRBV24-1
J: TRBJ1-2
size: NA
D: TRBD1
DNA: TGTGCCACCAGTGATGCGCGACAGGGGGATCCCTATGGCTACACCTTC
CDR3: CATSDARQGDPYGYTF

V: TRBV7-2
J: TRBJ2-3
size: many
D: TRBD1
DNA: TGTGCCAGCAGCTTAGCAGCAGGTGCCCGGGACAGGGTCACAGATACGCAGTATTTT
CDR3: CASSLAAGARDRVTDTQYF

V: TRBV12-5
J: TRBJ2-7
size: many
D: NA
DNA: TGTGCTAGTGGTTTGGTACGGGACACGGCCTACGAGCAGTACTTC
CDR3: CASGLVRDTAYEQYF

V: TRBV4-3
J: TRBJ2-4
size: few
D: NA
DNA: TGCGCCAGCAGCCAAGGGGGGGCAGTCGGAAACATTCAGTACTTC
CDR3: CASSQGGAVGNIQYF

V: TRBV2
J: TRBJ2-7
size: NA
D: NA
DNA: TGTGCCAGCAGTGGAGAGGGGAGTGGTGTGTCCGAGCAGTACTTC
CDR3: CASSGEGSGVSEQYF

V: TRBV20-1
J: TRBJ1-1
size: few
D: TRBD1
DNA: TGCAGTGCGTCCGGGACAGGGTGGAGCACTGAAGCTTTCTTT
CDR3: CSASGTGWSTEAFF

V: TRBV18
J: TRBJ2-7
size: few
D: TRBD1
DNA: TGTGCCAGCTCTAGGGGGCGGACAGGGGGACTCTACGAGCAGTACTTC
CDR3: CASSRGRTGGLYEQYF

V: TRBV2
J: TRBJ1-2
size: few
D: NA
DNA: TGTGCCAGCACTGAATGGGACAACCTACCCTATGGCTACACCTTC
CDR3: CASTEWDNLPYGYTF

V: TRBV5-5
J: TRBJ2-7
size: many
D: TRBD1
DNA: TGTGCCAGCAGCCCACAGGGGTACGAGCAGTACTTC
CDR3: CASSPQGYEQYF

V: TRBV13
J: TRBJ2-7
size: few
D: NA
DNA: TGTGCCAGCGGCCCAGGGAACCGGAACTCCTACGAGCAGTACTTC
CDR3: CASGPGNRNSYEQYF

V: TRBV20-1
J: TRBJ1-6
size: NA
D: NA
DNA: TGCAGTGCCCGGGACGGTAGGAATTCACCCCTCCACTTT
CDR3: CSARDGRNSPLHF

V: TRBV11-2
J: TRBJ1-5
size: NA
D: TRBD1
DNA: TGTGCCAGCAGTTCGACAGGGATAATCAATCAGCCCCAGCATTTT
CDR3: CASSSTGIINQPQHF

V: TRBV5-4
J: TRBJ2-3
size: NA
D: NA
DNA: TGTGCCAGCAGCTTGGGTTGGGTTGCAGATACGCAGTATTTT
CDR3: CASSLGWVADTQYF

V: TRBV12-5
J: TRBJ2-2
size: few
D: NA
DNA: TGTGCTAGTGGTCCACCACGGGGAGTCTTCACCGGGGAGCTGTTTTTT
CDR3: CASGPPRGVFTGELFF

V: TRBV6-5
J: TRBJ2-3
size: NA
D: TRBD2
DNA: TGTGCCAGCACCAAGTGGCGGGGGGCCACAGATACGCAGTATTTT
CDR3: CASTKWRGATDTQYF

V: TRBV7-9
J: TRBJ1-2
size: many
D: NA
DNA: TGTGCCAGCAGCTCCCTTTTGCTGGGGGACTATGGCTACACCTTC
CDR3: CASSSLLLGDYGYTF

V: TRBV9
J: TRBJ1-1
size: NA
D: NA
DNA: TGTGCCAGCAGCGTAGCAAGAAGCACTGAAGCTTTCTTT
CDR3: CASSVARSTEAFF

V: TRBV9
J: TRBJ2-1
size: many
D: NA
DNA: TGTGCCAGCAGCGTAGCCCCGGGGGAAAACAATGAGCAGTTCTTC
CDR3: CASSVAPGENNEQFF

V: TRBV4-3
J: TRBJ2-4
size: many
D: TRBD2
DNA: TGCGCCAGCAGCCAAGGAGCGGGGGGGCTTGGCAAAAACATTCAGTACTTC
CDR3: CASSQGAGGLGKNIQYF

V: TRBV28
J: TRBJ1-5
size: few
D: TRBD1
DNA: TGTGCCAGCAGTTCCTCGGACAGGGCGAGGCACTTT
CDR3: CASSSSDRARHF

V: TRBV4-3
J: TRBJ2-2
size: many
D: NA
DNA: TGCGCCAGCAGCTACAGGGTCACCGGGGAGCTGTTTTTT
CDR3: CASSYRVTGELFF

V: TRBV12-3/TRBV12-4
J: TRBJ2-3
size: many
D: NA
DNA: TGTGCCAGCAGTTTCCGAGCAGATACGCAGTATTTT
CDR3: CASSFRADTQYF

V: TRBV24-1
J: TRBJ2-1
size: many
D: NA
DNA: TGTGCCACCAGTGAGAGGGGGGTGCAGTTCTTC
CDR3: CATSERGVQFF

V: TRBV28
J: TRBJ1-4
size: many
D: NA
DNA: TGTGCCAGCAGTCAGACAGGATTAGGAACTAATGAAAAACTGTTTTTT
CDR3: CASSQTGLGTNEKLFF

V: TRBV12-3/TRBV12-4
J: TRBJ1-4
size: NA
D: NA
DNA: TGTGCCAGCAGCTATACAGGGCAAACTAATGAAAAACTGTTTTTT
CDR3: CASSYTGQTNEKLFF

V: TRBV12-3/TRBV12-4
J: TRBJ1-1
size: few
D: NA
DNA: TGTGCCAGCAGTTTCGACAGGCCTGGGAAAGCTTTCTTT
CDR3: CASSFDRPGKAFF

V: TRBV7-9
J: TRBJ2-6
size: NA
D: TRBD1
DNA: TGTGCCAGCAGCACCCCCGGGACAGGGGCATTCTCTGGGGCCAACGTCCTGACTTTC
CDR3: CASSTPGTGAFSGANVLTF

V: TRBV12-3/TRBV12-4
J: TRBJ2-7
size: many
D: NA
DNA: TGTGCCAGCAGTTTTTGGGACGGCCCCTACGAGCAGTACTTC
CDR3: CASSFWDGPYEQYF

V: TRBV11-2
J: TRBJ1-2
size: many
D: TRBD1
DNA: TGTGCCAGCAGCTTAGGGGGGACAGGGGGCGTCCTCTATGGCTACACCTTC
CDR3: CASSLGGTGGVLYGYTF